Given below is one T cell receptor (beta chain) in context. V was pared by 4 bases and J by 7 bases, with 16 bases between. Germline CDR1 and CDR2: GTSNPN and SVGIG (reference sequence). CDR3 length equals 13 residues. The source of the sample is a study of cytomegalovirus exposure and HLA in healthy donors. Clones were sequenced by immunoSEQ multiplex PCR, and TCRdb holds only the in-frame ones, with some missing. The sample comprises hundreds of thousands of clones, 70% to 90% of which are singletons, and 0.83% rests with the top ten. The chain employs TRBV30 and TRBJ1-1; D remains unclear. The clonotype originates from a woman in her late teens or twenties in good health and CMV-seronegative. Material for sequencing was PBMCs. CDR3 region: CAWKSISSLEAFF. CDR3 in DNA: TGTGCCTGGAAGTCAATTTCATCACTTGAAGCTTTCTTT.